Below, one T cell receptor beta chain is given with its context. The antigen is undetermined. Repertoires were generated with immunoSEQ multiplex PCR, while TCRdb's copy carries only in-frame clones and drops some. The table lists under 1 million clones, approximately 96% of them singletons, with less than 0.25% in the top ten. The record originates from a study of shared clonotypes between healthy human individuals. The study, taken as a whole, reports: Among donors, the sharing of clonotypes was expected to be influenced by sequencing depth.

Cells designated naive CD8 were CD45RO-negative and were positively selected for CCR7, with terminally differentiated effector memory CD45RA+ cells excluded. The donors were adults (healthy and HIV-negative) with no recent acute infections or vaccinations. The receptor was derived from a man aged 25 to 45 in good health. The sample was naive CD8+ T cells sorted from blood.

In nucleotides, the CDR3 is TGTGCCAGCAGTTTCCCCGGATCCTACGAGCAGTACTTC. It translates to CASSFPGSYEQYF. The V and J genes are TRBV27 and TRBJ2-7; D is unresolved. Germline V gene sequence: CDR1 MNHEY, CDR2 SMNVEV (reference sequence). Deletions cut 3 bases from V and 1 base from J, with 7 bases between. This CDR3 contains 13 residues.